This TCR beta chain was documented in a study of CD8+CD57+ T cells in acquired aplastic anemia (dated by TCRdb to between 2017 and 2018). Turning to the overall study: DNA extracted from sorted CD4+ and CD8+ cells had a mean of about 3 ug, with a range of roughly 0.2 to 27.4 ug. CD8+CD57+ expansion was defined as frequency above the mean frequency observed in healthy subjects. On the study overall, not on this receptor specifically: Patients and healthy controls showed no significant difference in CD8+ Simpson's diversity (P=0.060). Roughly 30 CD8+ CDR3 sequences were found to be shared between patients and controls, but these sequences appeared to be highly expressed in patients and within the immunodominant clones of the patients.

Genomic DNA was used as template for profiling of TCR beta VDJ combinations and CDR3 sequences. An Illumina HiSeq 2000 was the platform used for TCR repertoire sequencing. Per the source publication's procedure: Repertoire assessment relied on Simpson's diversity index, CDR3 size and DJ length profiles, and TRBV/TRBJ rearrangement plots. Whichever DNA sequence was most abundant in the deep sequencing data was defined as the immunodominant clone. CDR3 amino acid sequences were screened for sharing across subjects and were compared with published repertoires and the VDJdb database. TCRdb reprocessed the public reads (quality trimming at Q25 with fastp, clone calling with MiXCR) and kept in-frame beta chains. For every CDR3 protein sequence, its rows merge into one entry that carries the most common genes and DNA. It is TCRdb's table, rather than the study itself, that gives the V and J calls and clone size. The sample table holds around 200,000 distinct CDR3 sequences, of which 63% were seen once. The top ten constitute roughly 42% of the sample.

A note on this clonotype: Its target antigen remains unknown. One base away there is no much larger clone; base qualities are not given.

Patients chosen for sequencing had shown expansion of CD8+CD57+ cells by flow cytometry. Every patient had a diagnosis of severe acquired aplastic anemia based on International Study of Aplastic Anemia and Agranulocytosis and Camitta criteria. Patients had received no therapy at the time of blood sampling. In this study, sorted CD4+ and CD8+ T cells from the blood of healthy subjects and of severe aplastic anemia patients had their TCR repertoires deep-sequenced. Patients were enrolled under clinicaltrials.gov protocols 00001620, 01623167, 00001397, 00071045, 00081523 and 00961064 in the USA. Ficoll-Paque density gradient centrifugation was used to isolate peripheral blood mononuclear cells. Before DNA extraction, CD4+ and CD8+ T cells were sorted by FACS or by magnetic beads. The CDR3 covers 13 residues, taking in both the cysteine and the phenylalanine. Of all the DNA, just the CDR3 is kept, 39 bases in frame from base 1. The V end loses 5 bases and the J end loses 7 bases, and a stretch of 15 bases separates them. CDR1 and CDR2 (SGDLS, YYNGEE) derive from the germline V gene.

The sequence was collected from a human donor with aplastic anemia. Specimen: sorted CD4+, CD8+, or CD8+CD57+ T cells (not recorded which) from PBMCs. The chain is made from TRBV9 and TRBJ1-1, with no confidently assigned D gene. The base sequence is TGTGCCAGCAGTTTATCGTCCCTACGTGAAGCTTTCTTT. This yields the protein CASSLSSLREAFF.